One sample yielded the 30 T cell receptor beta chains listed below, sequenced in a study of T cells in Graves' hyperthyroidism and ophthalmopathy. RNA transcripts gave rise to amplified TCR beta CDR3 regions. The TCR CDR3 was amplified in a first-round RT-PCR using the HTBI primer set. MiXCR was run by TCRdb on the multiplex PCR reads, yielding one entry per CDR3 protein. The sample carries hundreds of thousands of distinct CDR3 sequences, roughly 14% recorded once. Sequencing was performed on blood. Receptors originate from a young man with Graves' ophthalmopathy.

Many counts were recorded for this clonotype. The V call is TRBV27, the J call TRBJ1-5, with TRBD1 as a possible D gene (6 bases). This CDR3 contains 15 residues. V dropped 2 bases and J dropped 3 bases, with 11 bases sitting between them. Germline CDR1 reads MNHEY; CDR2 reads SMNVEV (reference sequence). The CDR3 sequence: CASSLETGLNQPQHF. Here the CDR3 DNA reads TGTGCCAGCAGTTTAGAGACAGGCCTCAATCAGCCCCAGCATTTT.

In regard to this clonotype: The conserved phenylalanine or tryptophan normally closing the CDR3 is absent here, so this likely arose from a read error. The rearrangement joins TRBV7-9 to TRBJ1-3, with unresolved D. CDR3 size: 14 residues. V was clipped by 3 bases and J by 0 bases, with 6 bases between them. Germline loops: CDR1 SEHNR, CDR2 FQNEAQ (reference sequence). The CDR3 is CASSFWFSGNTIYL. The CDR3 DNA reads TGTGCCAGCAGCTTTTGGTTCTCTGGAAACACCATATATCTT.

Many counts were recorded for this clonotype. The chain recombines TRBV29-1 with TRBJ2-1, with TRBD1 matching over 8 bases. The J segment lost 6 bases and the V segment lost 4 bases, leaving 5 bases of the junction unmatched. This CDR3 contains 13 residues. Per germline, CDR1 SQVTM and CDR2 ANQGSEA. The CDR3: CSVAGQAFNEQFF. Here the CDR3 DNA reads TGCAGCGTTGCGGGACAGGCGTTCAATGAGCAGTTCTTC.

Note on this clonotype: A much larger clonotype is one base distant, so this may be a read error. The chain joins TRBV7-9 to TRBJ1-2; 12 bases are shared with TRBD1. Germline V lookup: CDR1 SEHNR, CDR2 FQNEAQ (reference sequence). This CDR3 spans 15 amino acids. CDR3 nucleotides: TGTGCCAGCAGCTTGGGACAGGGGGCGATCTATGGCGACACCTTC. This gives the protein CASSLGQGAIYGDTF.

Ten or more counts support this clonotype. The J gene is TRBJ2-2, the V gene TRBV5-1; either TRBD1 or TRBD2 may fit D (6 bases each). The CDR3 spans 16 residues. V lost 2 bases to trimming and J lost 2 bases, with 13 bases between them. Germline V gives CDR1 SGHRS, CDR2 YFSETQ. The CDR3 is CASSLSGAVNTGELFF. CDR3 nucleotide sequence: TGCGCCAGCAGCTTATCGGGGGCAGTCAACACCGGGGAGCTGTTTTTT.

The table lists this clonotype with many counts. The chain couples TRBV3-1 to TRBJ2-7; 12 nucleotides align to TRBD2. V dropped 1 base and J dropped 4; count of bases not matched to a gene: 2. The CDR3 contains 15 residues. CDR1 and CDR2 (germline): LGHDT, YNNKEL (reference sequence). The CDR3 sequence is CASSQGLAGVYEQYF. CDR3 nucleotide sequence: TGTGCCAGCAGCCAAGGACTAGCGGGGGTTTACGAGCAGTACTTC.

The chain couples TRBV6-1 to TRBJ2-3, with 9 nucleotides matching TRBD2. This CDR3 is built from 16 residues. Looked up from germline, CDR1 is MNHNS and CDR2 is SASEGT. V lost 6 bases, J lost 6 bases, and 13 bases stayed unmatched. DNA for the CDR3: TGTGCCAGCAGACCCGAAGCGGGGGGCTTTCTTGATACGCAGTATTTT. The encoded protein is CASRPEAGGFLDTQYF.

The chain is built from TRBV12-3 or TRBV12-4 and TRBJ1-1; D is perhaps TRBD1 (6 bases). The CDR3 covers 14 residues. V gave up 4 bases and J gave up 3 bases, with 12 bases separating them. The CDR3 protein is CASSYRARDTEAFF. DNA of the CDR3: TGTGCCAGCAGTTACAGGGCTCGGGACACTGAAGCTTTCTTT.

In this sample, this clonotype turned up many times. The chain carries TRBV12-3 or TRBV12-4 and TRBJ2-7; D perhaps matches TRBD2 (5 bases). Trimming pared 6 bases from V and 2 bases from J, leaving 14 bases between. The CDR3 runs to 14 residues. The CDR3 region is CASSPLEDPYEQYF. The CDR3 nucleotides are TGTGCCAGCAGCCCCTTGGAGGACCCCTACGAGCAGTACTTC.

Many counts were recorded for this clonotype. The V call is TRBV5-1, the J call TRBJ2-7, with D unclear. This CDR3 contains 12 residues. Trimming took off 0 bases at V and 5 bases at J, with 6 bases between the two ends. Germline V gene lookup returns CDR1 SGHRS and CDR2 YFSETQ. The CDR3 here is CASSLGWDEQYF. The CDR3 DNA reads as TGCGCCAGCAGCTTGGGATGGGACGAGCAGTACTTC.

This clonotype appeared many times. The V and J genes are TRBV5-6 and TRBJ2-3, with TRBD1 matching over 9 bases. V lost 2 bases and J lost 2; bases outside the gene matches: 0. The V gene's germline CDR1 is SGHDT and CDR2 YYEEEE. This CDR3 has 14 amino acids. This CDR3 reads CASSLQGATDTQYF. CDR3 nucleotide sequence: TGTGCCAGCAGCTTACAGGGGGCCACAGATACGCAGTATTTT.

The genes are TRBV2 and TRBJ2-7; D not certain. Germline V gene sequence: CDR1 SNHLY, CDR2 FYNNEI. This CDR3 is 12 amino acids long. V lost 2 bases and J 4 bases, leaving 6 bases between the germline ends. CDR3 nucleotides: TGTGCCAGCAGTGAATCTAGATACGAGCAGTACTTC. Translation gives CASSESRYEQYF.

In this sample, this clonotype turned up many times. V gene TRBV7-9 combines with J gene TRBJ2-7; 10 bases are shared with TRBD1. Trimming at V came to 3 bases and at J to 4 bases, leaving 3 bases not matched to a gene. The CDR3 is made up of 14 amino acids. Germline V gene sequence: CDR1 SEHNR, CDR2 FQNEAQ (reference sequence). The CDR3 reads CASSFWDRGYEQYF. CDR3 bases: TGTGCCAGCAGCTTTTGGGACAGGGGATACGAGCAGTACTTC.

The J gene is TRBJ2-7, the V gene TRBV3-1, with TRBD1 identical over 8 bases. V shed 0 bases and J 5 bases; nucleotides not matched to a gene: 15. This CDR3 has 18 amino acids. Germline CDR1 LGHDT, CDR2 YNNKEL (reference sequence). CDR3 bases: TGTGCCAGCAGCCAAGATCGGGAGCAATGGACAGGGATGCACGAGCAGTACTTC. Amino acid sequence: CASSQDREQWTGMHEQYF.

This clonotype was observed at least ten times. The chain combines TRBV4-1 with TRBJ1-5; a possible D gene is TRBD1 (6 bases). Germline CDR1 reads MGHRA; CDR2 reads YSYEKL. The CDR3 has 14 residues. Trimming took off 0 bases at V and 6 bases at J, with 9 bases between the two ends. The CDR3 DNA sequence: TGCGCCAGCAGCCAAGACAGAGGGGGTCAGCCCCAGCATTTT. This sequence encodes CASSQDRGGQPQHF.

This clonotype was seen repeatedly, ten times or more. The rearrangement links TRBV12-3 or TRBV12-4 to TRBJ2-1; 11 bases fit TRBD2. This CDR3 contains 13 residues. The ends lost 10 bases at V and 7 bases at J; junction bases unmatched: 6. The chain's CDR3 is CATRTSGFNEQFF. CDR3 bases: TGTGCCACCAGGACTAGCGGGTTTAATGAGCAGTTCTTC.

This clonotype was counted only a few times. This sequence joins TRBV6-1 and TRBJ2-7; D ambiguous. Germline values: CDR1 MNHNS, CDR2 SASEGT. The CDR3 is made up of 13 amino acids. V was shortened by 5 bases and J by 1 base, with 9 bases between the two germline ends. CDR3 coding DNA: TGTGCCAGCAGTCCCGAGTATTCCTACGAGCAGTACTTC. Translation: CASSPEYSYEQYF.

This clonotype was observed at least ten times. The chain carries TRBV11-3 and TRBJ2-3; a weak D match, TRBD2 (6 bases). The V gene lost 4 bases and the J gene lost 0 bases, with 17 bases spanning the gap. This CDR3 spans 17 amino acids. Germline lookup yields CDR1 SGHNT and CDR2 YENEEA. CDR3: CASSSAAGDRSTDTQYF. The DNA for the CDR3 is TGTGCCAGCAGCTCCGCAGCGGGTGACAGAAGCACAGATACGCAGTATTTT. The full variable domain, its missing parts supplied by reference TRBV11-3 and TRBJ2-3, is EAGVVQSPRYKIIEKKQPVAFWCNPISGHNTLYWYLQNLGQGPELLIRYENEEAVDDSQLPKDRFSAERLKGVDSTLKIQPAELGDSAVYLCASSSAAGDRSTDTQYFGPGTRLTVL.

This clonotype showed up many times. V and J are TRBV20-1 and TRBJ2-1; D is ambiguous. V lost 6 bases and J 0 bases, leaving 12 bases between the germline ends. This CDR3 contains 14 residues. The germline CDR1 and CDR2 sequences are DFQATT and SNEGSKA (reference sequence). The CDR3 DNA reads TGCAGTGCAACCAGACTGAGCTCCTACAATGAGCAGTTCTTC. It codes for CSATRLSSYNEQFF.

This clonotype was seen ten or more times. The chain combines TRBV7-9 with TRBJ1-1; D unclear. This CDR3 comprises 14 residues. V lost 2 bases and J lost 0, with 7 bases in between. Germline CDR1 reads SEHNR; CDR2 reads FQNEAQ (reference sequence). CDR3 in amino acids: CASSLTAMNTEAFF. The CDR3 DNA follows: TGTGCCAGCAGCTTAACAGCTATGAACACTGAAGCTTTCTTT.

This clonotype was observed many times. The chain links TRBV20-1 to TRBJ2-2; D possibly corresponds to TRBD2 (5 bases). This CDR3 has 16 amino acids. V lost 0 bases and J lost 1, with 12 bases in between. Germline V lookup: CDR1 DFQATT, CDR2 SNEGSKA (reference sequence). CDR3 region: CSARDHRGENTGELFF. Here the CDR3 DNA reads TGCAGTGCTAGAGATCATCGGGGAGAGAACACCGGGGAGCTGTTTTTT.

The V call is TRBV2, the J call TRBJ2-3, with 11 positions matching TRBD2. The CDR3 loop spans 15 amino acids. The germline gives CDR1 SNHLY, CDR2 FYNNEI. V lost 7 bases, J lost 0 bases, and 3 bases stayed unmatched. The CDR3 here is CASNVAGGSTDTQYF. The CDR3 region has the DNA TGTGCCAGCAATGTAGCGGGAGGGAGCACAGATACGCAGTATTTT. Together with reference TRBV2 and TRBJ2-3, the CDR3 gives the full variable domain: EPEVTQTPSHQVTQMGQEVILRCVPISNHLYFYWYRQILGQKVEFLVSFYNNEISEKSEIFDDQFSVERPDGSNFTLKIRSTKLEDSAMYFCASNVAGGSTDTQYFGPGTRLTVL.

This clonotype has a handful of counts. The V and J genes are TRBV10-3 and TRBJ2-1, with TRBD2 identical over 10 bases. V lost 1 base and J lost 3; bases outside the gene matches: 3. The CDR3 contains 16 residues. Per the germline V gene, CDR1 is ENHRY and CDR2 is SYGVKD. CDR3 region: CAISEYLAGVYNEQFF. CDR3 nucleotide sequence: TGTGCCATCAGTGAGTATCTAGCGGGAGTCTACAATGAGCAGTTCTTC.

This clonotype was counted ten times or more. V is TRBV5-1 and J is TRBJ2-7, with D perhaps being TRBD1 or TRBD2 (5 bases each). Deletions cut 0 bases from V and 3 bases from J, with 13 bases between. The CDR3 consists of 15 residues. CDR1 is SGHRS and CDR2 is YFSETQ in the germline V gene. CDR3 in amino acids: CASSLDGTPYYEQYF. CDR3 coding DNA: TGCGCCAGCAGCTTGGACGGGACCCCTTACTACGAGCAGTACTTC.

This clonotype appeared a few times. The CDR3 coding sequence is TGTGCCATCAGCCTCGGAGGGGGTAGCACCGGGGAGCTGTTTTTT. Amino acids: CAISLGGGSTGELFF. The chain is built from TRBV10-3 and TRBJ2-2; D is possibly TRBD1 or TRBD2 (6 bases each). The V and J ends lost 6 bases and 4 bases respectively, with 15 bases between them. The germline V gene has CDR1 ENHRY and CDR2 SYGVKD. The CDR3 is made up of 15 amino acids.

This clonotype has a handful of counts. The V gene is TRBV5-4, the J gene TRBJ1-6; a possible D gene is TRBD1 (5 bases). The V end was cut by 6 bases, the J end by 6 bases, with 13 bases between. The CDR3 has 14 residues. From germline, CDR1 is SGHNT and CDR2 YYREEE (reference sequence). The CDR3 DNA reads as TGTGCCAGCAAAGGAGGGACGGTTAATTCACCCCTCCACTTT. Translation: CASKGGTVNSPLHF.

This clonotype has ten or more counts. The chain carries TRBV2 and TRBJ2-7; no definite D call. Trimming left V 7 bases short and J 0 bases short, with 7 bases between. The germline V gene has CDR1 SNHLY and CDR2 FYNNEI. This CDR3 has 12 residues. This CDR3 is CASKESSYEQYF. The CDR3 DNA sequence: TGTGCCAGCAAGGAGAGCTCCTACGAGCAGTACTTC.

This clonotype was recorded a few times. The rearrangement uses TRBV5-8 and TRBJ2-1, with D hard to call. The CDR3 length is 15 residues. The germline CDR1 and CDR2 sequences are SGHTS and YDEGEE. Trimming cost V 0 bases and J 6 bases, with 13 bases left between them. For the CDR3, the DNA is TGTGCCAGCAGCTTGGGCCGGACCCCTCGCAATGAGCAGTTCTTC. Its translation is CASSLGRTPRNEQFF.

This clonotype has only a few counts. This sequence joins TRBV20-1 and TRBJ2-4; unclear D gene. The V gene's germline CDR1 is DFQATT and CDR2 SNEGSKA (reference sequence). Trimming took off 0 bases at V and 10 bases at J, with 13 bases between the two ends. The CDR3 runs to 13 residues. The CDR3, as DNA: TGCAGTGCTAGAGAAGGTCGCGGCTATATTCAGTACTTC. Translation gives CSAREGRGYIQYF.

This clonotype was observed many times. V and J are TRBV2 and TRBJ1-1, with a tentative D call TRBD1 (6 bases). The V end was cut by 7 bases, the J end by 11 bases, with 11 bases between. The CDR3 runs to 10 residues. The germline V gene has CDR1 SNHLY and CDR2 FYNNEI. CDR3 residues: CASKDSVAFF. The CDR3 DNA reads as TGTGCCAGCAAGGACAGCGTGGCTTTCTTT.